This T cell receptor (beta chain) appears in the sequencing data of a study of beta chain features in type 1 diabetes. Study-level background: Sorted cells, approximately 110,000,000 in number, were examined across all samples.

cDNA synthesis used the whole RNA isolate, giving expressed TCRB sequences. Here immunoSEQ multiplex PCR was the method, and the copy in TCRdb shows in-frame clones only, minus some. The sample has some 150,000 clones; 9.7% are singletons. Study-wide points: A definitive answer on HLA type influencing TCRB rearrangement was not reached here. Shorter templates might be favored by PCR, and equally so in patients and in controls.

This clone was counted between two and nine times. What it binds is unknown. CDR3 size: 14 residues. V shed 7 bases and J shed 6 bases, with 17 bases lying between them. The germline V gene has CDR1 LGHNT and CDR2 FRNRAP. Via CD45RO/CCR7/CD25/CD127/CD95/CD27, cells of the CD4+ naive, central memory, regulatory and stem cell-like memory subsets were sorted. The V gene is TRBV12-5, the J gene TRBJ2-3; possible D gene TRBD2, 6 bases. Sequencing was done on a sample of central memory CD4+ T cells from blood. This TCR was recovered from a woman in her forties in good health. The CDR3 loop is CASVSGAGRDTQYF. For the CDR3, the DNA is TGTGCTAGTGTCTCTGGGGCAGGGAGGGATACGCAGTATTTT.